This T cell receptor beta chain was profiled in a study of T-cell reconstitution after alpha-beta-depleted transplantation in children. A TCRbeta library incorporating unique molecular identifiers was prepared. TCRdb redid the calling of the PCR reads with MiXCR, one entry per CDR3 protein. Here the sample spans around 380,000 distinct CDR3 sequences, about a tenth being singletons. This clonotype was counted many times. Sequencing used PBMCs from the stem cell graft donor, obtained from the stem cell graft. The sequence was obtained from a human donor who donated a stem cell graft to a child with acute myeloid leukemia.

In DNA, the CDR3 is TGCAGTGCTAGAGATTCCCGGGTCACAGATACGCAGTATTTT. Translating it yields CSARDSRVTDTQYF. This chain uses TRBV20-1 with TRBJ2-3; D not certain. Germline lookup yields CDR1 DFQATT and CDR2 SNEGSKA (reference sequence). Trimming removed 0 bases from V and 2 bases from J, with 9 bases in between. The CDR3 sequence is 14 residues long.